The next 32 T cell receptor beta chains were all read from a single sample in a study of OX40 agonist ivuxolimab in advanced cancers. Produced via immunoSEQ multiplex PCR; TCRdb's table is partial and in-frame only. In the table there are tens of thousands of clones, 70% to 90% of which are singletons. The specimen comprised CD4+ or CD8+ T cells sorted from blood, sampled in a trial of the OX40 agonist ivuxolimab. Receptor source: an adult with an advanced solid tumor such as melanoma, head and neck, liver or kidney cancer.

This chain connects TRBV19 to TRBJ1-2; D possibly corresponds to TRBD1 (6 bases). The CDR3 consists of 13 residues. The germline V and J ends were trimmed by 6 bases and 2 bases, with 10 bases remaining between them. Looked up from germline, CDR1 is LNHDA and CDR2 is SQIVND (reference sequence). The CDR3 DNA reads TGTGCCAGTAGAGGACAGACCAACTATGGCTACACCTTC. This sequence encodes CASRGQTNYGYTF.

The genes are TRBV5-1 and TRBJ2-5; D remains unclear. V dropped 0 bases and J dropped 7 bases, with 13 bases sitting between them. The CDR3 is 14 amino acids. CDR1 SGHRS and CDR2 YFSETQ come from the germline V gene. The CDR3 is CASSLAGSPATQYF. In nucleotides, the CDR3 is TGCGCCAGCAGCTTGGCCGGCAGTCCGGCGACCCAGTACTTC.

A remark on this clone: At the DNA level, this CDR3 is encoded by other sequences in the same sample as well. CDR3 bases: TGTGCCAGCAGCTTAAGGGAGGGAGAGACCCAGTACTTC. Translated: CASSLREGETQYF. The chain employs TRBV7-3 and TRBJ2-5, with 7 bases aligning to TRBD2. The CDR3 covers 13 residues. The germline gives CDR1 SGHTA, CDR2 FQGTGA. V was pared by 1 base and J by 4 bases, with 0 bases of the junction left unmatched.

CDR3 in DNA: TGTGCCAGCAGTCCTCAAGTCTCTGGGGCCAACGTCCTGACTTTC. This codes for CASSPQVSGANVLTF. The rearrangement joins TRBV6-6 to TRBJ2-6, with D uncertain. Trimming shortened V by 5 bases and J by 0 bases, and 8 bases separated the two germline ends. The CDR3 totals 15 residues. Germline V gene sequence: CDR1 MNHNY, CDR2 SVGAGI (reference sequence).

This clone has just one count. The chain carries TRBV6-5 and TRBJ1-4; 8 positions agree with TRBD1. The CDR3 is 16 amino acids. V dropped 0 bases and J dropped 7; count of bases not matched to a gene: 7. From germline, CDR1 is MNHEY and CDR2 SVGAGI. The CDR3, as DNA: TGTGCCAGCAGTTACTCGCAAGGACAGGGTTCTGAAAAACTGTTTTTT. Residues: CASSYSQGQGSEKLFF.

The chain has TRBV6-6 and TRBJ2-7; D is perhaps TRBD2 (5 bases). In germline, CDR1 is MNHNY, CDR2 SVGAGI (reference sequence). Trimming cost V 2 bases and J 1 base, with 9 bases left between them. The CDR3 has 14 amino acids. The CDR3 nucleotides read TGTGCCAGCAGTTACGACGGGAATTCCTACGAGCAGTACTTC. Its protein is CASSYDGNSYEQYF.

This sequence joins TRBV15 and TRBJ1-4, with unresolved D. V was trimmed by 5 bases and J by 0 bases, leaving 13 bases between them. Per the germline V gene, CDR1 is LNHNV and CDR2 is YYDKDF (reference sequence). The length of the CDR3 is 16 residues. Here the CDR3 DNA reads TGTGCCACCAGCCCGGAGCGCGGGGCAACTAATGAAAAACTGTTTTTT. Protein sequence: CATSPERGATNEKLFF.

The V gene is TRBV7-3, the J gene TRBJ2-1; TRBD2 agrees at 8 bases. Germline CDR1 SGHTA, CDR2 FQGTGA. The CDR3 runs 18 residues. The trim removed 2 bases at V and 2 bases at J, leaving 11 bases unmatched. Here the CDR3 reads CASSLGRLAGGAYNEQFF. The CDR3 DNA reads TGTGCCAGCAGCTTAGGCCGACTCGCGGGGGGAGCCTACAATGAGCAGTTCTTC.

This rearrangement joins TRBV27 to TRBJ1-6; no firm D call. V lost 0 bases to trimming and J lost 9 bases, with 3 bases between them. CDR3 length: 12 residues. The germline gives CDR1 MNHEY, CDR2 SMNVEV (reference sequence). As DNA, the CDR3 is TGTGCCAGCAGTTTATCAAGTTCACCCCTCCACTTT. It encodes CASSLSSSPLHF.

This chain joins TRBV11-2 and TRBJ2-7; 9 positions match TRBD1. Unmatched junction bases numbered 4, after V lost 2 bases and J lost 2 bases. The CDR3 is made up of 15 amino acids. In germline, CDR1 is SGHAT, CDR2 FQNNGV. CDR3 loop: CASSLYRDRAYEQYV. The DNA of the CDR3 is TGTGCCAGCAGCTTATACCGGGACAGGGCCTACGAGCAGTACGTC.

The rearrangement uses TRBV15 and TRBJ2-2; D gene uncertain. Germline loops: CDR1 LNHNV, CDR2 YYDKDF (reference sequence). V gave up 1 base and J gave up 1 base, with 7 bases separating them. This CDR3 is built from 15 residues. CDR3 bases: TGTGCCACCAGCAGAGGGCAGGTGAACACCGGGGAGCTGTTTTTT. Amino acid sequence: CATSRGQVNTGELFF.

Only a few counts were recorded for this clone. This chain joins TRBV2 and TRBJ1-1; no reliable D call. V lost 6 bases and J lost 2, with 4 bases in between. The germline V gene encodes CDR1 SNHLY and CDR2 FYNNEI. The CDR3 spans 11 residues. The CDR3 reads CASRVNTEAFF. The CDR3 coding sequence is TGTGCCAGCAGGGTAAACACTGAAGCTTTCTTT.

The chain employs TRBV19 and TRBJ1-5; D unresolved. The length of the CDR3 is 15 residues. The V end was cut by 3 bases, the J end by 0 bases, with 9 bases between. Germline CDR1 LNHDA, CDR2 SQIVND (reference sequence). CDR3 nucleotides: TGTGCCAGTAGTATTCAAGGGCATAGCAATCAGCCCCAGCATTTT. Protein: CASSIQGHSNQPQHF.

This sequence joins TRBV7-6 and TRBJ1-5; D may be TRBD1 (5 bases). CDR3 size: 18 residues. In germline, CDR1 is SGHVS, CDR2 FNYEAQ. V lost 5 bases to trimming and J lost 0 bases, with 20 bases between them. Here the CDR3 DNA reads TGTGCCAGCAGCCCAGAAGGGACTCCAACGTATAGCAATCAGCCCCAGCATTTT. It codes for CASSPEGTPTYSNQPQHF.

The chain couples TRBV27 to TRBJ2-5; D call uncertain. The CDR3 loop spans 12 amino acids. The germline gives CDR1 MNHEY, CDR2 SMNVEV (reference sequence). The V end lost 6 bases, the J end lost 4 bases, and 9 bases lay between the germline ends. CDR3 region: CASRGLPETQYF. The CDR3 nucleotides read TGTGCCAGCAGGGGTCTTCCAGAGACCCAGTACTTC.

V usage is TRBV5-8 and J usage is TRBJ1-1; unclear D gene. V gave up 0 bases and J gave up 1 base, with 4 bases separating them. The CDR3 runs 13 residues. From germline, CDR1 is SGHTS and CDR2 YDEGEE. The DNA for the CDR3 is TGTGCCAGCAGCTTGGGAGGGAACACTGAAGCTTTCTTT. This sequence encodes CASSLGGNTEAFF.

This chain uses TRBV28 with TRBJ1-1; D gene unclear. The CDR3 loop spans 14 amino acids. Looked up from germline, CDR1 is MDHEN and CDR2 is SYDVKM. Between the trimmed V and J ends, which lost 3 bases and 2 bases, there was a span of 10 bases. Here the CDR3 reads CASSLFELNTEAFF. The CDR3 nucleotides are TGTGCCAGCAGTTTGTTTGAACTTAACACTGAAGCTTTCTTT.

The V gene is TRBV5-1, the J gene TRBJ2-1, with D perhaps matching TRBD2 (6 bases). The CDR3 length is 14 residues. CDR1 SGHRS and CDR2 YFSETQ come from the germline V gene. Trimming took off 2 bases at V and 12 bases at J, with 18 bases between the two ends. CDR3 sequence: CASSFEGSGGGQFF. CDR3 sequence (DNA): TGCGCCAGCAGCTTTGAGGGATCCGGGGGTGGGCAGTTCTTC.

Only a few counts were recorded for this clone. The V call is TRBV19, the J call TRBJ1-1; D is unclear. The CDR3 covers 13 residues. Germline CDR1 is LNHDA and CDR2 is SQIVND (reference sequence). The V and J ends lost 4 bases and 3 bases respectively, with 9 bases between them. The CDR3 is CASSKEIDTEAFF. The CDR3 DNA reads as TGTGCCAGTAGTAAGGAGATTGACACTGAAGCTTTCTTT.

The chain employs TRBV27 and TRBJ2-7; 7 nucleotides line up with TRBD2. Germline trimming cut 4 bases from V and 7 bases from J; bases unmatched to any gene: 4. CDR3 length equals 12 residues. Germline CDR1 and CDR2: MNHEY and SMNVEV (reference sequence). CDR3 amino acids: CASSYPAGEQYV. DNA of the CDR3: TGTGCCAGCAGTTATCCAGCGGGGGAGCAGTACGTC.

The CDR3 nucleotides are TGCGCCAGCAGTCATTACAGGGGCGCCGCCGGGGAGCTGTTTTTT. Translating it yields CASSHYRGAAGELFF. The V and J genes are TRBV4-1 and TRBJ2-2; 7 bases are shared with TRBD1. The CDR3 totals 15 residues. The junction had 10 bases not matched to a gene; V was cut back by 6 bases and J by 6 bases. CDR1 is MGHRA, CDR2 YSYEKL, per germline.

The chain carries TRBV6-5 and TRBJ1-5; D not certain. The germline V gene has CDR1 MNHEY and CDR2 SVGAGI. The CDR3 has 15 amino acids. The V end was cut by 5 bases, the J end by 2 bases, with 13 bases between. The CDR3: CASSRRLGGNQPQHF. CDR3 nucleotide sequence: TGTGCCAGCAGTCGACGCCTTGGGGGCAATCAGCCCCAGCATTTT.

The V and J genes are TRBV28 and TRBJ1-1; D possibly corresponds to TRBD1 (5 bases). Germline loops: CDR1 MDHEN, CDR2 SYDVKM. This CDR3 is built from 15 residues. Trimming stripped 5 bases from V and 1 base from J, with 14 bases between. The CDR3 DNA follows: TGTGCCAGCAGTCGTCTGGAGACAGCGAACACTGAAGCTTTCTTT. This sequence encodes CASSRLETANTEAFF.

This clone came up once. The chain combines TRBV15 with TRBJ2-7, with 10 bases aligning to TRBD2. This CDR3 region has 13 residues. Germline assignment: CDR1 LNHNV and CDR2 YYDKDF (reference sequence). V lost 5 bases and J lost 4; bases outside the gene matches: 2. The CDR3 spells CATSRTSGYEQYF. The DNA for the CDR3 is TGTGCCACCAGCCGGACTAGCGGATACGAGCAGTACTTC.

The chain links TRBV2 to TRBJ2-7; TRBD1 matches at 9 bases. CDR1 SNHLY and CDR2 FYNNEI come from the germline V gene. V lost 5 bases, J lost 2 bases, and 16 bases stayed unmatched. This CDR3 is built from 18 residues. The CDR3 bases are TGTGCCAGCAGTCTAAAACTCGAAGCCGGGACAGGGCCCTACGAGCAGTACTTC. The encoded protein is CASSLKLEAGTGPYEQYF.

The genes are TRBV7-8 and TRBJ1-5, with 11 bases matching TRBD1. CDR3 size: 18 residues. CDR1 is SGHVS and CDR2 is FQNEAQ in the germline V gene. Germline trimming cut 2 bases from V and 1 base from J; bases unmatched to any gene: 7. In DNA, the CDR3 is TGTGCCAGCAGCTTACTCGGGACAGGGGGGGAGAGCAATCAGCCCCAGCATTTT. This encodes CASSLLGTGGESNQPQHF.

The chain carries TRBV6-5 and TRBJ1-1; D perhaps matches TRBD1 (6 bases). V shed 4 bases and J shed 5 bases, with 8 bases lying between them. The germline CDR1 and CDR2 sequences are MNHEY and SVGAGI. The CDR3 has 12 amino acids. Here the CDR3 DNA reads TGTGCCAGCAGTTCTGGACAGACTGAAGCTTTCTTT. It specifies CASSSGQTEAFF.

This rearrangement joins TRBV11-1 to TRBJ2-2; maybe TRBD2 (6 bases). The V end lost 0 bases, the J end lost 5 bases, and 13 bases lay between the germline ends. Germline loops: CDR1 SGHAT, CDR2 FQDESV (reference sequence). The CDR3 is 16 residues long. CDR3 region: CASSLASGLGTGELFF. For the CDR3, the DNA is TGTGCCAGCAGCTTAGCTAGCGGCCTGGGGACCGGGGAGCTGTTTTTT.

The J gene is TRBJ1-4, the V gene TRBV11-2; TRBD1 might be the D (6 bases). Germline V gene sequence: CDR1 SGHAT, CDR2 FQNNGV. The CDR3 loop spans 15 amino acids. V was cut by 5 bases and J by 8 bases, with 18 bases left in between. The DNA of the CDR3 is TGTGCCAGCAGCCCCCGTGGGGGGCACTACGAAAAACTGTTTTTT. This sequence encodes CASSPRGGHYEKLFF.

The chain employs TRBV7-2 and TRBJ2-3, with 9 bases fitting TRBD1. This CDR3 spans 12 amino acids. Germline CDR1 reads SGHTA; CDR2 reads FQGNSA. The junction had 7 bases not matched to a gene; V was cut back by 4 bases and J by 14 bases. The CDR3 loop reads CASSSSGTGPYF. The DNA for the CDR3 is TGTGCCAGCAGCTCGAGCGGGACAGGGCCGTATTTT.

This clone counts as medium-sized. The chain carries TRBV2 and TRBJ2-2; 8 positions match TRBD2. V dropped 3 bases and J dropped 5; count of bases not matched to a gene: 5. The germline V gene encodes CDR1 SNHLY and CDR2 FYNNEI. The CDR3 consists of 15 residues. The CDR3 DNA reads as TGTGCCAGCAGTGAGAATAGCGGGGTAACCGGGGAGCTGTTTTTT. It codes for CASSENSGVTGELFF.

This clone was seen a handful of times. The CDR3 spells CARDQLNTEAFF. In nucleotides, the CDR3 is TGTGCCAGAGACCAATTGAACACTGAAGCTTTCTTT. The V call is TRBV2, the J call TRBJ1-1; D ambiguous. The V end was cut by 9 bases, the J end by 0 bases, with 8 bases between. The CDR3 totals 12 residues. Germline assignment: CDR1 SNHLY and CDR2 FYNNEI.